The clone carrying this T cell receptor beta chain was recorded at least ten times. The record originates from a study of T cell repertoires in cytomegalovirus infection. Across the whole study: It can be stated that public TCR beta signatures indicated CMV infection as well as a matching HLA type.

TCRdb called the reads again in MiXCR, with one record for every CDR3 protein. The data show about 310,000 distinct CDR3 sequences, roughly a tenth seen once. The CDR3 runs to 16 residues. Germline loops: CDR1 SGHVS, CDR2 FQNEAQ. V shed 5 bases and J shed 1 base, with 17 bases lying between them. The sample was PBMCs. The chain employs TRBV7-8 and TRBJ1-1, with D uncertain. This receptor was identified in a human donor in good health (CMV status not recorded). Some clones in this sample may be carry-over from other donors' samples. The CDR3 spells CASSRLTLGKNTEAFF. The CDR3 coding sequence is TGTGCCAGCAGCCGACTCACACTAGGGAAGAACACTGAAGCTTTCTTT.